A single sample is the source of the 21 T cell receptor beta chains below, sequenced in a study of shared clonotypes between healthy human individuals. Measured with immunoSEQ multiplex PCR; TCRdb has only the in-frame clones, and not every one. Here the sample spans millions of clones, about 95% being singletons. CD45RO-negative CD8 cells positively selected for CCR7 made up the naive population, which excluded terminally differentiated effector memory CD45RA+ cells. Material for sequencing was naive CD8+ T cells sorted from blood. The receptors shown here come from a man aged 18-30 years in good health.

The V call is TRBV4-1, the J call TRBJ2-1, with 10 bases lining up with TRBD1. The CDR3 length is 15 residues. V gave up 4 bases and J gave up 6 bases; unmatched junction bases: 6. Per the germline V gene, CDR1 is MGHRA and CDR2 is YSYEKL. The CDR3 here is CASSLGQGGGNEQFF. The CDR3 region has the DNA TGCGCCAGCAGCCTTGGACAGGGGGGGGGCAATGAGCAGTTCTTC.

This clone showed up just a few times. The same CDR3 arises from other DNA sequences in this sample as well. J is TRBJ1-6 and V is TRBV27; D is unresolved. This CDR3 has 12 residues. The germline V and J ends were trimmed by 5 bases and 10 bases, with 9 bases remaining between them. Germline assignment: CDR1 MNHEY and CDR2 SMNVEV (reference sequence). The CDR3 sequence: CASSLPRSPLHF. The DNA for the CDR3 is TGTGCCAGCAGTCTCCCGAGATCACCCCTCCACTTT.

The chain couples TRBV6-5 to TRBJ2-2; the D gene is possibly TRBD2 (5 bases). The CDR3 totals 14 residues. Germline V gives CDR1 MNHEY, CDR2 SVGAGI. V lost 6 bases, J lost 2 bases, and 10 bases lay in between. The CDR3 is CASSLGKNTGELFF. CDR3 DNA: TGTGCCAGCAGCCTCGGGAAAAACACCGGGGAGCTGTTTTTT.

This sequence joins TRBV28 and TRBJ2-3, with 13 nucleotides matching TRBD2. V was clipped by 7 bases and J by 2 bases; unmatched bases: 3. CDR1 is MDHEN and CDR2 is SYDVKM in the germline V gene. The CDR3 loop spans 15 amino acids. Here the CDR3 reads CASTGLAGSTDTQYF. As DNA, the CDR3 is TGTGCCAGCACGGGACTAGCGGGATCCACAGATACGCAGTATTTT.

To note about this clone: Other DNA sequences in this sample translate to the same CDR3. The CDR3 coding sequence is TGTGCCAGCAGTTTGAGTGATTCGAACACTGAAGCTTTCTTT. Encoded protein: CASSLSDSNTEAFF. This chain uses TRBV27 with TRBJ1-1; D uncertain. The CDR3 extends over 14 amino acids. Trimming cost V 3 bases and J 1 base, with 9 bases left between them. Germline V gene data show CDR1 as MNHEY and CDR2 as SMNVEV (reference sequence).

CDR3 nucleotides: TGTGCCAGCAGCCCGACCCCCCAGATCACAGATACGCAGTATTTT. This sequence encodes CASSPTPQITDTQYF. The genes are TRBV13 and TRBJ2-3; D is uncertain. The CDR3 runs to 15 residues. The germline V gene encodes CDR1 PRHDT and CDR2 FYEKMQ (reference sequence). V lost 5 bases and J 2 bases, leaving 14 bases between the germline ends.

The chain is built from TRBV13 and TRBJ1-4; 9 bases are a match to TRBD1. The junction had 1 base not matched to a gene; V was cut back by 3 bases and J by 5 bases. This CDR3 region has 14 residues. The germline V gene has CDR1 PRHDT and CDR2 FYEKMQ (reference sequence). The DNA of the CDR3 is TGTGCCAGCAGCTTTGGGACAGGGAATGAAAAACTGTTTTTT. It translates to CASSFGTGNEKLFF.

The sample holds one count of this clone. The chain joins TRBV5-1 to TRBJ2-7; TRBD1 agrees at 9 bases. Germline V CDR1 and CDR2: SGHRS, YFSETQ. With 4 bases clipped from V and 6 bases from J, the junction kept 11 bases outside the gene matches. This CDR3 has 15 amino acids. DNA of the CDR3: TGCGCCAGCAGCCCCGGACAGGGGTCGCTTGTCGAGCAGTACTTC. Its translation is CASSPGQGSLVEQYF.

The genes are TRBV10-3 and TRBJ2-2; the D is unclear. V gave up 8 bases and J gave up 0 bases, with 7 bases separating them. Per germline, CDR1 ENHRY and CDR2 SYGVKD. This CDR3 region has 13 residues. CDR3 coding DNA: TGTGCCATCGAATATCCGAACACCGGGGAGCTGTTTTTT. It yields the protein CAIEYPNTGELFF.

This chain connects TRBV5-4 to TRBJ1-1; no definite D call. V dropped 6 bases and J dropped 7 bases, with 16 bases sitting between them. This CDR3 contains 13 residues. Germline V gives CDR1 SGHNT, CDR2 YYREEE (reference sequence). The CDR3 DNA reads TGTGCCAGCAAGATTAGCGCGTATGATGAAGCTTTCTTT. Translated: CASKISAYDEAFF.

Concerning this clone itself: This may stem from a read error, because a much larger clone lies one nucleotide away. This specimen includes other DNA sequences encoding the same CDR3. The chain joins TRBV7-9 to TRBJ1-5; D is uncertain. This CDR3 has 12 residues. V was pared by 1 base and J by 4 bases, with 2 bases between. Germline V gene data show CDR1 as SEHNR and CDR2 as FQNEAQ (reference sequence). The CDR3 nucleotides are TGTGCCAGCAGCTTAGGTAATCAGCCCCAGCATTTT. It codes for CASSLGNQPQHF.

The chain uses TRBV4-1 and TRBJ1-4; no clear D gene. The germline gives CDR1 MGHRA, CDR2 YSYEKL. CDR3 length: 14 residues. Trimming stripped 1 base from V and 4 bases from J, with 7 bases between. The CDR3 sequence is CASSQGYLNEKLFF. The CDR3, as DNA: TGCGCCAGCAGCCAAGGGTACCTTAATGAAAAACTGTTTTTT.

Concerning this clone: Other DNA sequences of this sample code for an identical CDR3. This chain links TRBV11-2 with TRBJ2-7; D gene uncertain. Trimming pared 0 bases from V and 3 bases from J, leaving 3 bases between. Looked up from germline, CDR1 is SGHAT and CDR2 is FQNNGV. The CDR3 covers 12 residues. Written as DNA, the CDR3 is TGTGCCAGCAGCTTAGATCGCTACGAGCAGTACTTC. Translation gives CASSLDRYEQYF. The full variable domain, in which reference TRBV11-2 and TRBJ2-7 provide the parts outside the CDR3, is EAGVAQSPRYKIIEKRQSVAFWCNPISGHATLYWYQQILGQGPKLLIQFQNNGVVDDSQLPKDRFSAERLKGVDSTLKIQPAKLEDSAVYLCASSLDRYEQYFGPGTRLTVT.

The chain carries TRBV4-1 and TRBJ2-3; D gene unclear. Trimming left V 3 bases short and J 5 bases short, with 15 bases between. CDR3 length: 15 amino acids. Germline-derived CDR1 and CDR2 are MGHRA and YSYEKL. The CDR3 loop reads CASSHLQAQEDTQYF. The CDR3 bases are TGCGCCAGCAGCCATCTCCAGGCCCAAGAAGATACGCAGTATTTT.

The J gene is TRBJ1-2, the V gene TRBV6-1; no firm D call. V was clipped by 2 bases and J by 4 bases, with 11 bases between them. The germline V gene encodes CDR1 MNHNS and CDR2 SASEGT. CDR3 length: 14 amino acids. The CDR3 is CASSEWGPGYGYTF. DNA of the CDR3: TGTGCCAGCAGTGAATGGGGTCCTGGCTATGGCTACACCTTC.

CDR3 sequence: CASSHGLAANTGELFF. DNA of the CDR3: TGTGCCAGCAGCCACGGACTAGCGGCAAACACCGGGGAGCTGTTTTTT. The chain carries TRBV9 and TRBJ2-2; 10 bases align to TRBD2. This CDR3 region has 16 residues. Germline loops: CDR1 SGDLS, CDR2 YYNGEE. The junction had 5 bases not matched to a gene; V was cut back by 4 bases and J by 2 bases.

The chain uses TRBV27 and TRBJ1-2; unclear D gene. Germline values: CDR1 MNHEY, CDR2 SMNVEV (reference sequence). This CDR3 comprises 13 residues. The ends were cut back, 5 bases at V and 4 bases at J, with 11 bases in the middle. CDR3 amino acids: CASSLRQTYGYTF. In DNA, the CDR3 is TGTGCCAGCAGTCTTAGGCAGACCTATGGCTACACCTTC.

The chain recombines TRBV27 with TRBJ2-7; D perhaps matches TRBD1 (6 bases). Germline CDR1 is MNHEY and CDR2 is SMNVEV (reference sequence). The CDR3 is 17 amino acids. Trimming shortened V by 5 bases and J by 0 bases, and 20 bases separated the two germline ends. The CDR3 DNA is TGTGCCAGCAGTCCAGGGGACAAACTCTTAAGCTCCTACGAGCAGTACTTC. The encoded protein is CASSPGDKLLSSYEQYF.

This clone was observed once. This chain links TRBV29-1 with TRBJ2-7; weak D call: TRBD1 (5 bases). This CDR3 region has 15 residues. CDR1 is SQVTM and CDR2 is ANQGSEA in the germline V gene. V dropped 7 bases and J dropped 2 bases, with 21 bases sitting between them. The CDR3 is CSAQLPTAPTYEQYF. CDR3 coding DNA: TGCAGCGCCCAACTGCCGACAGCGCCAACCTACGAGCAGTACTTC.

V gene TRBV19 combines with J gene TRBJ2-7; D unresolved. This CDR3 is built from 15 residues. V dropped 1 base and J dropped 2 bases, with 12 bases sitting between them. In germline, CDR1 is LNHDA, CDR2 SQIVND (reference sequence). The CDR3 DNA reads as TGTGCCAGTAGTATAGGGAGTCCTTCCACCTACGAGCAGTACTTC. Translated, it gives CASSIGSPSTYEQYF.

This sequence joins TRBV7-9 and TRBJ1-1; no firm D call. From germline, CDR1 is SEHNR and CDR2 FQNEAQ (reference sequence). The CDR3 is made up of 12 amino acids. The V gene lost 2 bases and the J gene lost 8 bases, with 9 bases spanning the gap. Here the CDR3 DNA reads TGTGCCAGCAGCTTATATGTCCCGGAAGCTTTCTTT. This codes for CASSLYVPEAFF.